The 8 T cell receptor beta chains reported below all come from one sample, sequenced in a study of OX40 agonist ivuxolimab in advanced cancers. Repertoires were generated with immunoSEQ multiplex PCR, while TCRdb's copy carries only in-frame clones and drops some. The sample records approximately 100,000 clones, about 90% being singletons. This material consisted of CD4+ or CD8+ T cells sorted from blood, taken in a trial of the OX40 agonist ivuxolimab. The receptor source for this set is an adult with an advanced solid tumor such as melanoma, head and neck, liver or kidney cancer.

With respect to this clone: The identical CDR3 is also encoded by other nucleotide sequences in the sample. CDR3 in DNA: TGCGCCAGCAGCTTTGGAGACAGGGCCTACGAGCAGTACTTC. This translates into CASSFGDRAYEQYF. This rearrangement joins TRBV5-1 to TRBJ2-7, with 7 bases aligning to TRBD1. The CDR3 runs to 14 residues. Looked up from germline, CDR1 is SGHRS and CDR2 is YFSETQ. Trimming cost V 2 bases and J 2 bases; bases outside gene matches: 4.

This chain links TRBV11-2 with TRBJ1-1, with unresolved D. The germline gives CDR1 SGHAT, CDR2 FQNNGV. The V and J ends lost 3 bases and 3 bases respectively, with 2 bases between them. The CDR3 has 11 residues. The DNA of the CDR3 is TGTGCCAGCAGCTTTTACACTGAAGCTTTCTTT. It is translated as CASSFYTEAFF.

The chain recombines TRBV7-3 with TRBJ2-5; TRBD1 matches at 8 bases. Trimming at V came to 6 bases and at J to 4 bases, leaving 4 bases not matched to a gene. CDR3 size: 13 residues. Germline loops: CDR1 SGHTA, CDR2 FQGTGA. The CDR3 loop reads CASSSGGGETQYF. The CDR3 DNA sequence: TGTGCCAGCAGTTCAGGGGGCGGAGAGACCCAGTACTTC.

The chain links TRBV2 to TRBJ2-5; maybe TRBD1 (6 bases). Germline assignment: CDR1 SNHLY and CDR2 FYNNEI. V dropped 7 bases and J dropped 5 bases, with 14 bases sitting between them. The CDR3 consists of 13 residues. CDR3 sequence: CASTNRDGETQYF. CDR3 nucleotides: TGTGCCAGCACCAACAGGGATGGGGAGACCCAGTACTTC.

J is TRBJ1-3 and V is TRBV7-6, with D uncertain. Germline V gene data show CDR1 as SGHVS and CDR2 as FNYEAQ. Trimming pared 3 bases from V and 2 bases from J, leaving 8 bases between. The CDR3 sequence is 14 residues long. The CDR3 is CASSFGQAGNTIYF. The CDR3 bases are TGTGCCAGCAGCTTTGGGCAGGCTGGAAACACCATATATTTT.

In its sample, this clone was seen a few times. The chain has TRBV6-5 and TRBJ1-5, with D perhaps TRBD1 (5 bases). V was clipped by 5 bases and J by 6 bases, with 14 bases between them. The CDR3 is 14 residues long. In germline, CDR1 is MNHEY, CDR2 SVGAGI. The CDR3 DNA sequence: TGTGCCAGCAGTATGTCAGGGATCGGTCAGCCCCAGCATTTT. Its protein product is CASSMSGIGQPQHF.

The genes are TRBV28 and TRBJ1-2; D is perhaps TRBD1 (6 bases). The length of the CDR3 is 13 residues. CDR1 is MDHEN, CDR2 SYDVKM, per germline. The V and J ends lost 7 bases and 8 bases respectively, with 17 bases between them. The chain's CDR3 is CASTDLGGIGYTF. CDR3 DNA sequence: TGTGCCAGCACAGATTTAGGGGGTATAGGCTACACCTTC.

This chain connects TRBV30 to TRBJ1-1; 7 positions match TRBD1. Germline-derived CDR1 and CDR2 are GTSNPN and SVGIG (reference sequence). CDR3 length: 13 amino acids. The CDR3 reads CAAMGQTNTEAFF. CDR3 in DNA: TGTGCTGCCATGGGACAGACGAACACTGAAGCTTTCTTT.